This T cell receptor beta chain was recorded in a study of breast tumors, draining lymph nodes, adjacent tissues. Study-wide results and caveats: Findings are consistent with lymph node origin and intratumoral expansion of most tumor T cells. Tumor and nontumor repertoires were significantly more similar in luminal-like than in basal-like breast cancer. Data only fit, rather than demonstrated, lymph node origin of most tumor T cells. Tumor TCR diversity was below lymph nodes but above nontumor tissue.

The CDR3 covers 16 residues. V was clipped by 5 bases and J by 0 bases, with 14 bases between them. The germline CDR1 and CDR2 sequences are PRHDT and FYEKMQ (reference sequence). TCRdb analysed the multiplex PCR reads with MiXCR anew, one entry per CDR3 protein. The sample lists around 190,000 distinct CDR3 sequences, around a third seen once, with about 4.5% in the top ten. This clonotype appeared many times. Its target is unknown. Samples came from axillary lymph nodes draining the breast cancer. This chain connects TRBV13 to TRBJ1-3; no clear D gene. The TCR sequence derives from a female donor with breast cancer. Some clones in this sample may be carry-over from other donors' samples. What was sequenced was axillary lymph node tissue. CDR3: CASSPPSVSSGNTIYF. The CDR3 nucleotides read TGTGCCAGCAGCCCCCCGTCCGTGAGCTCTGGAAACACCATATATTTT.